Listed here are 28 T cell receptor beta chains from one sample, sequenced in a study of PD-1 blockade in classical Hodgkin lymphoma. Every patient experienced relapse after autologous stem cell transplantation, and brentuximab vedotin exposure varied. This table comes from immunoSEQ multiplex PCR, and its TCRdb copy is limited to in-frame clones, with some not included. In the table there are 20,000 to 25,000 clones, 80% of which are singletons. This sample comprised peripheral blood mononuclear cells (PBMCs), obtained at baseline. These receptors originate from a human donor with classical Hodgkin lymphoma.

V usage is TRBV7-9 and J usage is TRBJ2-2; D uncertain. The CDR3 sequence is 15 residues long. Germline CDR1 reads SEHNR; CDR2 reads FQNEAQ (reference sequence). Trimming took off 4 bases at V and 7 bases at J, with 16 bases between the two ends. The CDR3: CASSSDPRSVGELFF. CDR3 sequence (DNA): TGTGCCAGCAGCTCGGACCCCCGGAGTGTCGGGGAGCTGTTTTTT.

CDR3 coding DNA: TGTGCCAGCAGACCTACGGGTTTGGGGAGGGAGCAGTACTTC. Amino acids: CASRPTGLGREQYF. This sequence joins TRBV6-1 and TRBJ2-5; 7 bases agree with TRBD2. With V trimmed by 6 bases and J by 11 bases, 15 bases remained unmatched. From germline, CDR1 is MNHNS and CDR2 SASEGT. The CDR3 is made up of 14 amino acids.

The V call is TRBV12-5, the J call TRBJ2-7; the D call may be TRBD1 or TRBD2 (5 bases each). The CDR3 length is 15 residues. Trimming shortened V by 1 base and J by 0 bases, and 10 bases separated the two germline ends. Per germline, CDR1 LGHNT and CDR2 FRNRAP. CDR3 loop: CASGLGWGSSYEQYF. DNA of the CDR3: TGTGCTAGTGGTTTGGGCTGGGGGAGCTCCTACGAGCAGTACTTC.

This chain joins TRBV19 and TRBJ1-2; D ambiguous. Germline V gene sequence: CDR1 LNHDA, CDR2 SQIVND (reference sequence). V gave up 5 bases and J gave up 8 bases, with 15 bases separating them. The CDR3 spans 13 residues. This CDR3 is CASSLGLNGGYTF. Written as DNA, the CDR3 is TGTGCCAGTAGTCTGGGTCTCAACGGCGGCTACACCTTC. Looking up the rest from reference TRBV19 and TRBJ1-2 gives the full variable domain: DGGITQSPKYLFRKEGQNVTLSCEQNLNHDAMYWYRQDPGQGLRLIYYSQIVNDFQKGDIAEGYSVSREKKESFPLTVTSAQKNPTAFYLCASSLGLNGGYTFGSGTRLTVV.

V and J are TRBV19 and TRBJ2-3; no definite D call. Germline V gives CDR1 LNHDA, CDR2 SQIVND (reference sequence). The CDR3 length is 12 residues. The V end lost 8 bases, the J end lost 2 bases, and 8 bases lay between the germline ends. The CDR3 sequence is CASGTVTDTQYF. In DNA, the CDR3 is TGTGCCAGTGGTACCGTCACAGATACGCAGTATTTT.

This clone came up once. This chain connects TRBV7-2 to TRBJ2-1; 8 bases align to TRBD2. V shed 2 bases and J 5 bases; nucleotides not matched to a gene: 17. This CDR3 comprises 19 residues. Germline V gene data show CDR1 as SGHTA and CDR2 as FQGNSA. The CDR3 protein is CASSLRPVPTSGINNEQFF. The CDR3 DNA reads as TGTGCCAGCAGCTTACGCCCTGTTCCTACTAGCGGTATCAACAATGAGCAGTTCTTC.

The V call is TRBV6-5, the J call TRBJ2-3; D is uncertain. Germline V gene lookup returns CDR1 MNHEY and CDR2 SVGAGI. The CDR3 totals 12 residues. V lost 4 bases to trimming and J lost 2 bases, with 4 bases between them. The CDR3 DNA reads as TGTGCCAGCAGTTCCCACACAGATACGCAGTATTTT. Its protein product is CASSSHTDTQYF.

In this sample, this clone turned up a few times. The CDR3 DNA sequence: TGTGCCAGCAGTAGGCACACAGGGGAACGAACTGAAGCTTTCTTT. Translation: CASSRHTGERTEAFF. The chain recombines TRBV28 with TRBJ1-1, with 7 positions matching TRBD1. V trimming: 5 bases; J trimming: 5 bases; junction bases outside the gene matches: 11. The CDR3 consists of 15 residues. Germline V gene lookup returns CDR1 MDHEN and CDR2 SYDVKM.

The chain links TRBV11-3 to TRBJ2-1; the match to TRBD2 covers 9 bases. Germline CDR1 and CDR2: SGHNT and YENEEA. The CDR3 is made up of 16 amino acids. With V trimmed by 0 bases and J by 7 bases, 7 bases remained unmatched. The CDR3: CASSLDGRGGQNEQFF. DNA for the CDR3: TGTGCCAGCAGCTTAGATGGGCGGGGGGGCCAAAATGAGCAGTTCTTC.

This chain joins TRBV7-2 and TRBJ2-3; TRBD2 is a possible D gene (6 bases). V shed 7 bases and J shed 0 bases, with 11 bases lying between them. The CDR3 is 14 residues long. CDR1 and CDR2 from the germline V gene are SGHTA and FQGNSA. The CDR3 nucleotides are TGTGCCAGCAAATCGGGGGTCAGCACAGATACGCAGTATTTT. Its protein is CASKSGVSTDTQYF.

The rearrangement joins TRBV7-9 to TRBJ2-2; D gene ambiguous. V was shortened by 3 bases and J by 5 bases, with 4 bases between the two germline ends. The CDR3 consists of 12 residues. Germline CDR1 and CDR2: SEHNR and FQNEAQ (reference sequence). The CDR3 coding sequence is TGTGCCAGCAGCTTCGCGACCGGGGAGCTGTTTTTT. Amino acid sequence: CASSFATGELFF.

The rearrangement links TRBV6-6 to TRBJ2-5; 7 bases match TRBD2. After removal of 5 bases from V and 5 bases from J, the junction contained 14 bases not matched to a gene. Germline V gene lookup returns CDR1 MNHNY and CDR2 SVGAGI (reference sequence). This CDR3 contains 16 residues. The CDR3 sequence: CASSPSVRTSQETQYF. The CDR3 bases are TGTGCCAGCAGTCCATCCGTCCGGACTAGTCAGGAGACCCAGTACTTC.

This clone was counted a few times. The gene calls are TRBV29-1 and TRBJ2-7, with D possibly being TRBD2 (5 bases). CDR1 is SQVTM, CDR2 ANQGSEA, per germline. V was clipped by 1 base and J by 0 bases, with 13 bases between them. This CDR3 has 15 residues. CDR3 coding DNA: TGCAGCGTTGAAGCCCCTAGCTGGAGCTCCTACGAGCAGTACTTC. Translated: CSVEAPSWSSYEQYF.

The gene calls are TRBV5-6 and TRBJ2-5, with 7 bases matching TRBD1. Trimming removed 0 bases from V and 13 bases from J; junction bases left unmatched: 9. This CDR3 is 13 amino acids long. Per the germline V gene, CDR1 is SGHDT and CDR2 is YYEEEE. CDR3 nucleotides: TGTGCCAGCAGCTTGGCCTGGCAGGGGGTCCCGTACTTC. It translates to CASSLAWQGVPYF.

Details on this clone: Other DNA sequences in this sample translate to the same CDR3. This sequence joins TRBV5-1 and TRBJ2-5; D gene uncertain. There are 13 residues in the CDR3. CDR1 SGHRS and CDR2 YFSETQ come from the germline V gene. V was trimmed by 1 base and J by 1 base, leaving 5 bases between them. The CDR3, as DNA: TGCGCCAGCAGCTTGTTGGGCCAAGAGACCCAGTACTTC. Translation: CASSLLGQETQYF.

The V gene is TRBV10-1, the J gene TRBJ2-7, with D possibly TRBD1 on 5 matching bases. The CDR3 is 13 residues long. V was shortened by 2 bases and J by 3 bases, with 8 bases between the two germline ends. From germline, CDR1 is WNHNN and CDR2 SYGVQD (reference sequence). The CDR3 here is CASSEAGLYEQYF. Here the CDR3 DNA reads TGCGCCAGCAGTGAGGCAGGGCTCTACGAGCAGTACTTC.

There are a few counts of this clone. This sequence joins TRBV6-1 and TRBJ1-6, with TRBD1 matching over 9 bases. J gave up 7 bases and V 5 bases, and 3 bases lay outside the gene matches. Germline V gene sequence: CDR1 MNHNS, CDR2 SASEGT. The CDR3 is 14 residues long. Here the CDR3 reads CASSKGQGNSPLHF. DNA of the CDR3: TGTGCCAGCAGTAAGGGACAGGGCAATTCACCCCTCCACTTT.

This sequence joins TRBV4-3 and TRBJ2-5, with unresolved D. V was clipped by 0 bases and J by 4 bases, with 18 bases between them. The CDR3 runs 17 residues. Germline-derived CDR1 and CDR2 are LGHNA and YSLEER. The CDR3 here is CASSQDTAPNRGETQYF. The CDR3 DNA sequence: TGCGCCAGCAGCCAAGATACGGCGCCTAACCGTGGAGAGACCCAGTACTTC.

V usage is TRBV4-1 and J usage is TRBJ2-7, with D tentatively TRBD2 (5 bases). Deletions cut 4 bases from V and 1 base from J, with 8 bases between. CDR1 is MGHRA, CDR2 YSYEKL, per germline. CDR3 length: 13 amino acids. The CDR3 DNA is TGCGCCAGCAGCCCCGGGAAATCCTACGAGCAGTACTTC. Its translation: CASSPGKSYEQYF.

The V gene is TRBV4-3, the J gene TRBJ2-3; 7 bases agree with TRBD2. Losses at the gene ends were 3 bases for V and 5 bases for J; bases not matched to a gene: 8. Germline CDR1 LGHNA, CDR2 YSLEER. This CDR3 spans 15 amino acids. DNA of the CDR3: TGCGCCAGCAGCCAGGAACAACGGGGGGTAGATACGCAGTATTTT. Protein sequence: CASSQEQRGVDTQYF.

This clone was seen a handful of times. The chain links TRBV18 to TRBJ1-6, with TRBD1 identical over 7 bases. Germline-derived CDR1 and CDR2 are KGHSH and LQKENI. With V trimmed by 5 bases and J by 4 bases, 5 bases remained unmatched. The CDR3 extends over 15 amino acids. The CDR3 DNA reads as TGTGCCAGCTCAATCCGGGACAGATATAATTCACCCCTCCACTTT. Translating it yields CASSIRDRYNSPLHF.

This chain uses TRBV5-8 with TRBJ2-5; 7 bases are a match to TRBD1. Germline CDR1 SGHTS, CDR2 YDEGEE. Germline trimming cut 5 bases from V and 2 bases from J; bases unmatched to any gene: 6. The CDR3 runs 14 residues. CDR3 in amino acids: CASRQETGQETQYF. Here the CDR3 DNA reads TGTGCCAGCAGGCAAGAGACAGGGCAAGAGACCCAGTACTTC.

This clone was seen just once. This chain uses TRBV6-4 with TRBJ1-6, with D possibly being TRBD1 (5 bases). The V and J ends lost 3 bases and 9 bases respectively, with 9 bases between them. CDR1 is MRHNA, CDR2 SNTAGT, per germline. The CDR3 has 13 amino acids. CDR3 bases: TGTGCCAGCAGTGATTTTGGGGGTTCACCCCTCCACTTT. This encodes CASSDFGGSPLHF.

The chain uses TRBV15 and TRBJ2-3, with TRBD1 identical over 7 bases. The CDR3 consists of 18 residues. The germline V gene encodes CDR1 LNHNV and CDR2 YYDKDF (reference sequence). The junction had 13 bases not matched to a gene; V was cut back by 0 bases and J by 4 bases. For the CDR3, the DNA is TGTGCCACCAGCAGAGATTACCGTGGTACAGGGGCTTCAGATACGCAGTATTTT. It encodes CATSRDYRGTGASDTQYF.

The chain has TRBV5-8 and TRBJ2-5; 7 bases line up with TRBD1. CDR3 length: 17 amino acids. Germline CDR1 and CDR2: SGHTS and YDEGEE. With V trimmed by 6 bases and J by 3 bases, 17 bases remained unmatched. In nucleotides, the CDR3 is TGTGCCAGCATCAAGAAAGGGGGCCGGGGTCTTGAAGAGACCCAGTACTTC. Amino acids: CASIKKGGRGLEETQYF.

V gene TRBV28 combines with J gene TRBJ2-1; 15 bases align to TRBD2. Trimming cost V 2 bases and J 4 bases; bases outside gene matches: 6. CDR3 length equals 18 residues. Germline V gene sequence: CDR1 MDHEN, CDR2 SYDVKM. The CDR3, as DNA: TGTGCCAGCAGTTTAGAGGGACTAGCGGGGGGCCTTTACAATGAGCAGTTCTTC. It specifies CASSLEGLAGGLYNEQFF.

The CDR3 DNA follows: TGTGCCAGCAGCTTAAATATCGGGGGGTACCAAGAGACCCAGTACTTC. Translated, it gives CASSLNIGGYQETQYF. The chain carries TRBV7-9 and TRBJ2-5, with 7 bases aligning to TRBD2. After removal of 2 bases from V and 0 bases from J, the junction contained 6 bases not matched to a gene. The CDR3 sequence is 16 residues long. The germline gives CDR1 SEHNR, CDR2 FQNEAQ (reference sequence).

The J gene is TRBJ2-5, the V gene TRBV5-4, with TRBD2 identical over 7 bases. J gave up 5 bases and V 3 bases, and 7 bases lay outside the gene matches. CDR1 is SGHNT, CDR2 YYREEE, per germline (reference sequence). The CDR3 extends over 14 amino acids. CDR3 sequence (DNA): TGTGCCAGCAGCTCGGACCGGGGGGAGGAGACCCAGTACTTC. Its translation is CASSSDRGEETQYF.